This section outlines one T cell receptor beta chain sequence together with its context. The sample is drawn from a study of T cell responses to AZD1222 COVID-19 vaccine. Assay used: immunoSEQ multiplex PCR; TCRdb lists only in-frame clones, some missing. The repertoire holds 140,000 to 150,000 clones, with roughly 92% as singletons. This CDR3 has 14 residues. Per the germline V gene, CDR1 is SGHRS and CDR2 is YFSETQ. Trimming stripped 4 bases from V and 2 bases from J, with 13 bases between. The clonotype was recovered from an adult in good health. The chain carries TRBV5-1 and TRBJ2-7, with D unresolved. The material sequenced was peripheral blood, taken on day 0 of AZD1222 vaccination. CDR3 sequence: CASSPGGSAYEQYF. The CDR3 region has the DNA TGCGCCAGCAGCCCCGGTGGCAGCGCCTACGAGCAGTACTTC. The full variable domain, its missing parts supplied by reference TRBV5-1 and TRBJ2-7, is KAGVTQTPRYLIKTRGQQVTLSCSPISGHRSVSWYQQTPGQGLQFLFEYFSETQRNKGNFPGRFSGRQFSNSRSEMNVSTLELGDSALYLCASSPGGSAYEQYFGPGTRLTVT.